This T cell receptor beta chain was sequenced in a study of T-cell memory formation after mild COVID-19. Germline assignment: CDR1 SGHTA and CDR2 FQGTGA. This CDR3 comprises 15 residues. Trimming took 0 bases from V and 1 from J, leaving 7 bases between them. This clonotype was observed a few times. One entry per CDR3 protein, called by TCRdb with MiXCR from the 5' RACE reads. The sample lists some 350,000 distinct CDR3 sequences, 10% to 15% occurring once. J is TRBJ2-1 and V is TRBV7-3; D is ambiguous. Sequencing was carried out using PBMCs or a T cell subset sorted from them (not recorded which). The TCR was taken from a man aged 18 to 29 who had mild COVID-19 (a few samples of this study predate the infection). Cell type and time point are not known. The DNA for the CDR3 is TGTGCCAGCAGCTTAACGTCGGATTCCTACAATGAGCAGTTCTTC. It yields the protein CASSLTSDSYNEQFF.